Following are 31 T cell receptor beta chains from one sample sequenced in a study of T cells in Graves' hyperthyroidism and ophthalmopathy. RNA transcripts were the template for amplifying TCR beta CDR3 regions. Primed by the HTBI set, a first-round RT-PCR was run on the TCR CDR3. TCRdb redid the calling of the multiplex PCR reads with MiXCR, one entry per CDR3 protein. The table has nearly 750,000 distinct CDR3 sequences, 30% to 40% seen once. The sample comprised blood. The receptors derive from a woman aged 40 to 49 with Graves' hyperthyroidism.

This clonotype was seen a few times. The CDR3 DNA sequence: TGCGCCAGCAGCCAAGAGGTTTGGGGGGGCACTGAAGCTTTCTTT. Its protein product is CASSQEVWGGTEAFF. The gene calls are TRBV4-3 and TRBJ1-1; tentative D call: TRBD1 (5 bases). V was clipped by 0 bases and J by 4 bases, with 12 bases between them. Germline V gene data show CDR1 as LGHNA and CDR2 as YSLEER. CDR3 length: 15 residues.

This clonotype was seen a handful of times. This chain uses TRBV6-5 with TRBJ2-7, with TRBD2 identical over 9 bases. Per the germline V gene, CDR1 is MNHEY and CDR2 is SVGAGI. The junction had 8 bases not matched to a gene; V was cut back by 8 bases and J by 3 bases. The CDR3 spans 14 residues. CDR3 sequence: CASGRGGGSYEQYF. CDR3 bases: TGTGCCAGCGGGCGGGGGGGGGGCAGCTACGAGCAGTACTTC.

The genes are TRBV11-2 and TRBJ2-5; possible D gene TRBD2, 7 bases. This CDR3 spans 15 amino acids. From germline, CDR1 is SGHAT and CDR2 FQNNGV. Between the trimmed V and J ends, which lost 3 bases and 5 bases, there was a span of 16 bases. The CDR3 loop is CASSLRGGEEETQYF. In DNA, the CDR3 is TGTGCCAGCAGCTTGAGGGGGGGCGAGGAGGAGACCCAGTACTTC.

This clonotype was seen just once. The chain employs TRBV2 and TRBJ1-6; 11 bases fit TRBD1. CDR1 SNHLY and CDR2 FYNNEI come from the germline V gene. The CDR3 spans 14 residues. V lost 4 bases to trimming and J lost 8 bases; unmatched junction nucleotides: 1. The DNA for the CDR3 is TGTGCCAGCAGTGGGGACAGGGGGGATTCACCCCTCCACTTT. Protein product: CASSGDRGDSPLHF. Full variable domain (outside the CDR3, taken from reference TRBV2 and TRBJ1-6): EPEVTQTPSHQVTQMGQEVILRCVPISNHLYFYWYRQILGQKVEFLVSFYNNEISEKSEIFDDQFSVERPDGSNFTLKIRSTKLEDSAMYFCASSGDRGDSPLHFGNGTRLTVT.

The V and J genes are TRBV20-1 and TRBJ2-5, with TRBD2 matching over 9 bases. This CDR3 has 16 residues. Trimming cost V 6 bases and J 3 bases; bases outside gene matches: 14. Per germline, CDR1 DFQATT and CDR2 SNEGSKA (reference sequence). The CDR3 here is CSAGPPGLAGKETQYF. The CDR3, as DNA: TGCAGTGCCGGCCCCCCGGGGCTAGCGGGGAAAGAGACCCAGTACTTC.

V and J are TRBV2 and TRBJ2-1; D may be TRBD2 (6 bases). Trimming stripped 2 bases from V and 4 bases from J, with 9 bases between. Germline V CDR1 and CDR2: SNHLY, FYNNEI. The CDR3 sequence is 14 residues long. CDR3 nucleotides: TGTGCCAGCAGTGAACGCGGGATTTACAATGAGCAGTTCTTC. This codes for CASSERGIYNEQFF.

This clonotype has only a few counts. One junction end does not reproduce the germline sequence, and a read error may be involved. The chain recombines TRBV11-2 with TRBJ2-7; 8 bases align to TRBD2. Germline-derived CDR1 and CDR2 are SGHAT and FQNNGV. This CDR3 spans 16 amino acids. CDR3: CASTPISGGADYEQYF. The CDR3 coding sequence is TGCGCCAGCACCCCAATCTCGGGGGGGGCCGACTACGAGCAGTACTTC.

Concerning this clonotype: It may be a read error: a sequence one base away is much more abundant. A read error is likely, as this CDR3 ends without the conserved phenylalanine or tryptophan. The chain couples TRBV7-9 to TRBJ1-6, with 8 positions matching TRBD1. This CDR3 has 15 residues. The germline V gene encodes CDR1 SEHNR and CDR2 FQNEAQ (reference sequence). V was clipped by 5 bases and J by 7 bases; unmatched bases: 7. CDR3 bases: TGTGCCAGCAGCGGGCCAGGGGGCGGGAATTCACCCCTCCACTCT. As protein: CASSGPGGGNSPLHS.

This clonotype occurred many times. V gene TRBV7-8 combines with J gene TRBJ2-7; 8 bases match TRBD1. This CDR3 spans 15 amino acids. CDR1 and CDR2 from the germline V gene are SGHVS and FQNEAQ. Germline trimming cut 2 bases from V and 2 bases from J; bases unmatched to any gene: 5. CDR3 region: CASSLSTGDAYEQYF. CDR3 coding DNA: TGTGCCAGCAGCTTATCGACAGGGGACGCCTACGAGCAGTACTTC.

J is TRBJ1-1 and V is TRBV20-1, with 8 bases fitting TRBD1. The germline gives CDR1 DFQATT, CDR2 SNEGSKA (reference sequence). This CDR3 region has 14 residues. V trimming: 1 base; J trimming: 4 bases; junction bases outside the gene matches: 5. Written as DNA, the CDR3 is TGCAGTGCTAGAGTAGAGACAGGGGTCACTGAAGCTTTCTTT. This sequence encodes CSARVETGVTEAFF.

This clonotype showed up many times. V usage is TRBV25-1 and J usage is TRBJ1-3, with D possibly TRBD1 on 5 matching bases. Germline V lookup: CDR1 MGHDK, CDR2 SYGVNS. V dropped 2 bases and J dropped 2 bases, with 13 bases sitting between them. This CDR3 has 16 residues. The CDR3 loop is CASSERDLYPGNTIYF. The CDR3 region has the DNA TGTGCCAGCAGTGAACGGGACCTGTACCCTGGAAACACCATATATTTT.

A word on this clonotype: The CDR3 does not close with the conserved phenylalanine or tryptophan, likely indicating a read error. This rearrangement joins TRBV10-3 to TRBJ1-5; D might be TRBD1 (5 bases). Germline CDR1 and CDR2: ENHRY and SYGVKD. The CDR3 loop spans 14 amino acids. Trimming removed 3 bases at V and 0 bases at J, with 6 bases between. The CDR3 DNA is TGTGCCATCAGTGATGGGGGTAGCAATCAGCCCCAGCATTCT. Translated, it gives CAISDGGSNQPQHS.

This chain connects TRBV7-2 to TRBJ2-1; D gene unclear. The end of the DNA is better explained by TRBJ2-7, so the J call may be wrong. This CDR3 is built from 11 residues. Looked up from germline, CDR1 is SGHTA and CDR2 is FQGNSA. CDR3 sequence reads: CASSWYNEQYF. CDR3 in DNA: TGTGCCAGCAGCTGGTACAATGAGCAGTACTTC.

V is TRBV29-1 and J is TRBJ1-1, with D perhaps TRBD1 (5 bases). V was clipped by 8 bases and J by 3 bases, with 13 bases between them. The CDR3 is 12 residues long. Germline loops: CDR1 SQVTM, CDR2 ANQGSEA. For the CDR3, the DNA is TGCAGCCAAGTTATAGGGGACACTGAAGCTTTCTTT. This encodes CSQVIGDTEAFF.

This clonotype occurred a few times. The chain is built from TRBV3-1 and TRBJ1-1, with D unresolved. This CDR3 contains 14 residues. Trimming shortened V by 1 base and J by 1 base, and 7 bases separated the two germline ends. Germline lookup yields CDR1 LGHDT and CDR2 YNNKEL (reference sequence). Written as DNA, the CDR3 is TGTGCCAGCAGCCAAGGTTCTCAGAACACTGAAGCTTTCTTT. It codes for CASSQGSQNTEAFF.

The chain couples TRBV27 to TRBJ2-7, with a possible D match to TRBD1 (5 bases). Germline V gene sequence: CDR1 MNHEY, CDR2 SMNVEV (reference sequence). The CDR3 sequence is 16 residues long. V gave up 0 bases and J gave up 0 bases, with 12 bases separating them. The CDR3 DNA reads TGTGCCAGCAGTTTATCGTGGGGCAGCAGCTCCTACGAGCAGTACTTC. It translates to CASSLSWGSSSYEQYF.

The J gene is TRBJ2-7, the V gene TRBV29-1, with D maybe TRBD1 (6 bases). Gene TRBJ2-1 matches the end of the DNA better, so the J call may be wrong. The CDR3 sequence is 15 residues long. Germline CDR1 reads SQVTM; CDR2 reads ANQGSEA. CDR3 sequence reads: CSVEGDTAFYNEQFF. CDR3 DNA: TGCAGCGTTGAAGGGGACACGGCCTTCTACAATGAGCAGTTCTTC.

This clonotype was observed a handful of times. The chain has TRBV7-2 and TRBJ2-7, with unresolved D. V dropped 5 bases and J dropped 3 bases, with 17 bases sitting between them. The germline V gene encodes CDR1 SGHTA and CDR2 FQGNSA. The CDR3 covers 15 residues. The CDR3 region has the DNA TGTGCCAGCAGCATCGACATTATCAGAATCTACGAGCAGTACTTC. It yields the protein CASSIDIIRIYEQYF.

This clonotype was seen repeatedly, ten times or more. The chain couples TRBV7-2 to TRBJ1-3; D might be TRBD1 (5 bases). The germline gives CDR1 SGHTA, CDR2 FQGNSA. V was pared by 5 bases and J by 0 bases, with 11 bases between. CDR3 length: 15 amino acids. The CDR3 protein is CASSAGTSSGNTIYF. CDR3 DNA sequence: TGTGCCAGCAGCGCCGGGACCAGCTCTGGAAACACCATATATTTT.

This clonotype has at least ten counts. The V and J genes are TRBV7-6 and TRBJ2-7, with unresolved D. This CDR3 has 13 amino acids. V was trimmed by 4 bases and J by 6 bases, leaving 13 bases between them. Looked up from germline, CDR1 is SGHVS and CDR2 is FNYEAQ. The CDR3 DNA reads TGTGCCAGCAGCTCCCTTTTCGAAGGCGAGCAGTACTTC. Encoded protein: CASSSLFEGEQYF.

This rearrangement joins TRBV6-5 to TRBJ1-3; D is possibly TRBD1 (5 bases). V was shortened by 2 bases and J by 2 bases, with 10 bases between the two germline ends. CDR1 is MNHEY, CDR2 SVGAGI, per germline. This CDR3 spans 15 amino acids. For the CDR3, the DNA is TGTGCCAGCAGTTACCCCGGGACTGCTGGAAACACCATATATTTT. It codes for CASSYPGTAGNTIYF.

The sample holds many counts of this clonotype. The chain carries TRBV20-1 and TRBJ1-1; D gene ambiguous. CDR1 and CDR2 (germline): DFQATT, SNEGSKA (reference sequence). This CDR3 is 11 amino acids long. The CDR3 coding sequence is TGCAGCCTGCAACCCAACACTGAAGCTTTCTTT. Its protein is CSLQPNTEAFF.

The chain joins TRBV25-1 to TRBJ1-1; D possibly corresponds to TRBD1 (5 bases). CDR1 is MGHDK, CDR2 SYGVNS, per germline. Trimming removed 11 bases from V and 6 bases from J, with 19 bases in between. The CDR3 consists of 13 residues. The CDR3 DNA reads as TGTGCCTGGGACGGGCCCCCCGAGGCTGAAGCTTTCTTT. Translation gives CAWDGPPEAEAFF.

The chain's CDR3 is CATRRGGTVNQPQHF. In DNA, the CDR3 is TGTGCCACCCGGCGGGGGGGGACGGTAAATCAGCCCCAGCATTTT. This sequence joins TRBV2 and TRBJ1-5; tentatively, D is TRBD1 (5 bases). V dropped 10 bases and J dropped 4 bases, with 20 bases sitting between them. CDR1 is SNHLY, CDR2 FYNNEI, per germline. This CDR3 contains 15 residues.

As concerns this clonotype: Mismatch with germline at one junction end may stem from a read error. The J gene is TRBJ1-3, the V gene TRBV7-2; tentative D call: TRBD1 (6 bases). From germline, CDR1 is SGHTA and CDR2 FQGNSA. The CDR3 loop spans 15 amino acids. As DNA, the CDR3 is TGTGTCAGCAGCTTAATTCCAGGGGACGGAAACACCATATATTTT. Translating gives CVSSLIPGDGNTIYF.

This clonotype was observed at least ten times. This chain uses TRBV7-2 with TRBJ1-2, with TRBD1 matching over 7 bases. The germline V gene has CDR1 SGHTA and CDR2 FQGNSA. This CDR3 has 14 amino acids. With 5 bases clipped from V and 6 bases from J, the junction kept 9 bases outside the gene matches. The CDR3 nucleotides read TGTGCCAGCAGCCCAAAGACAGGGTGGAATGGCTACACCTTC. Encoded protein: CASSPKTGWNGYTF.

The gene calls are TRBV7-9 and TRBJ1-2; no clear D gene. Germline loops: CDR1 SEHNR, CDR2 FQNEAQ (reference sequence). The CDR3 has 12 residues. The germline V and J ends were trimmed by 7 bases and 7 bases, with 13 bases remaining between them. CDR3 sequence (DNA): TGTGCCAGCACCACGACGGGGAGTGGCTACACCTTC. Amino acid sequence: CASTTTGSGYTF.

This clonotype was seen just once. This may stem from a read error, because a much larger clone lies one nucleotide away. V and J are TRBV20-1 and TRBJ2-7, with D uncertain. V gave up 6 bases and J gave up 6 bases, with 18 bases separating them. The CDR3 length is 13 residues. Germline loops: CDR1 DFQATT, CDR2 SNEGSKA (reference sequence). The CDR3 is CSASLGTTCEQYF. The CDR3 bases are TGCAGTGCCTCTCTGGGTACAACCTGCGAGCAGTACTTC.

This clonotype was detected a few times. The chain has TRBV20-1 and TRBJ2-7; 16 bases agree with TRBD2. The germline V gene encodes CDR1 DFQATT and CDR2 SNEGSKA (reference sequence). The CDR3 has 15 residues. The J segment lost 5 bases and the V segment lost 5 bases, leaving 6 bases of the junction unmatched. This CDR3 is CSAPGLAGGVNEQYF. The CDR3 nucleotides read TGCAGTGCTCCGGGACTAGCGGGAGGGGTCAACGAGCAGTACTTC.

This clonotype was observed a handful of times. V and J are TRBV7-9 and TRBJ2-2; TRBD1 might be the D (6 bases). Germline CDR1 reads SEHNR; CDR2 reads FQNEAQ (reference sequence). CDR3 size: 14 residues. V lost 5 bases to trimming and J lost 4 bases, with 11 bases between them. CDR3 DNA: TGTGCCAGCAGCCCCACAGGGCGCACCGGGGAGCTGTTTTTT. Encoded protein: CASSPTGRTGELFF.

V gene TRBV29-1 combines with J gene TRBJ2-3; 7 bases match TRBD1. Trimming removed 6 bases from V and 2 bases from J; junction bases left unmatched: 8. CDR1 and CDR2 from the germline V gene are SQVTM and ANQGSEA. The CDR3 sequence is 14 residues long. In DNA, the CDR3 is TGCAGCGTCGCTCTGGGGACAGTCACAGATACGCAGTATTTT. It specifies CSVALGTVTDTQYF.